This passage covers 15 T cell receptor beta chains from one sample sequenced in a study of cytomegalovirus exposure and HLA in healthy donors. Amplification used 60 Vbeta primers and 13 Jbeta primers. TCRdb's table, derived via immunoSEQ multiplex PCR, lists solely in-frame clones and lacks some. This sample carries over 60,000 clones, 60% to 75% of them seen once, and the ten largest clones take roughly 15%. Specimen: PBMCs. All receptors derive from a male donor in good health and CMV-seropositive.

The CDR3 spells CASSLRQVSTDTQYF. The CDR3 nucleotides read TGTGCCAGCAGCTTAAGACAGGTTAGCACAGATACGCAGTATTTT. The chain carries TRBV9 and TRBJ2-3; possibly TRBD1 for D (6 bases). Germline V CDR1 and CDR2: SGDLS, YYNGEE. With 4 bases removed from V and 0 bases from J, the gap between germline ends came to 12 bases. CDR3 size: 15 residues.

The chain carries TRBV30 and TRBJ1-3; D is undetermined. Trimming removed 2 bases from V and 1 base from J, with 18 bases in between. The CDR3 loop spans 17 amino acids. Germline CDR1 is GTSNPN and CDR2 is SVGIG (reference sequence). The CDR3 sequence is CAWSRAGVGPSGNTIYF. The CDR3 DNA is TGTGCCTGGAGTCGGGCCGGGGTTGGGCCTTCTGGAAACACCATATATTTT.

This clone was found once. The chain links TRBV4-3 to TRBJ1-6; the D is unclear. Trimming took off 6 bases at V and 6 bases at J, with 12 bases between the two ends. The length of the CDR3 is 14 residues. Germline CDR1 reads LGHNA; CDR2 reads YSLEER. CDR3 DNA: TGCGCCAGCAGGGGTAGCCCGGGTAATTCACCCCTCCACTTT. It translates to CASRGSPGNSPLHF.

This clone showed up just once. The rearrangement uses TRBV25-1 and TRBJ2-5; TRBD2 might be the D (6 bases). The J call may be wrong; the DNA end is better matched by TRBJ2-7. The CDR3 is made up of 14 amino acids. Germline V gene lookup returns CDR1 MGHDK and CDR2 SYGVNS. The CDR3 DNA is TGTGCCAGCAGTGTTAGCGGAATAACCTACGAGCAGTACTTC. Protein sequence: CASSVSGITYEQYF.

This chain links TRBV7-9 with TRBJ2-1; 9 nucleotides match TRBD2. Unmatched junction bases numbered 5, after V lost 2 bases and J lost 0 bases. Germline CDR1 and CDR2: SEHNR and FQNEAQ (reference sequence). CDR3 length: 17 residues. The CDR3 spells CASSLLAGLSSYNEQFF. Here the CDR3 DNA reads TGTGCCAGCAGCTTACTAGCGGGACTGAGCTCCTACAATGAGCAGTTCTTC.

The genes are TRBV30 and TRBJ1-1; 9 bases map to TRBD1. There are 15 residues in the CDR3. J lost 4 bases, V lost 0 bases, and 6 bases had no gene match. Germline loops: CDR1 GTSNPN, CDR2 SVGIG (reference sequence). In nucleotides, the CDR3 is TGTGCCTGGAGTGTAGCCGGGACAGGGACCACTGAAGCTTTCTTT. It encodes CAWSVAGTGTTEAFF.

In this sample, this clone turned up a few times. The V call is TRBV7-7, the J call TRBJ2-7, with 9 positions matching TRBD2. With 5 bases clipped from V and 5 bases from J, the junction kept 28 bases outside the gene matches. CDR1 is SSHAT and CDR2 is FNYEAQ in the germline V gene (reference sequence). CDR3 size: 21 residues. In DNA form, the CDR3 reads TGTGCCAGCAGCCCGCCCCACCCTGGGCCTAGCGGGGTATTGGGTCGTGACGAGCAGTACTTC. It codes for CASSPPHPGPSGVLGRDEQYF.

This rearrangement joins TRBV7-9 to TRBJ2-3; 8 bases line up with TRBD1. Germline-derived CDR1 and CDR2 are SEHNR and FQNEAQ (reference sequence). Trimming took 5 bases from V and 2 from J; bases not matched to a gene: 9. The CDR3 spans 16 residues. CDR3 nucleotide sequence: TGTGCCAGCAGCCCAGGGACAGGAGGTTACACAGATACGCAGTATTTT. This translates into CASSPGTGGYTDTQYF.

V gene TRBV7-6 combines with J gene TRBJ2-2, with 10 bases lining up with TRBD2. With V trimmed by 5 bases and J by 5 bases, 5 bases remained unmatched. CDR3 length: 15 residues. CDR1 and CDR2 (germline): SGHVS, FNYEAQ. Here the CDR3 DNA reads TGTGCCAGCAGCCCTCAACTAGCGGGAACCGGGGAGCTGTTTTTT. Translating it yields CASSPQLAGTGELFF.

V gene TRBV11-2 combines with J gene TRBJ2-5, with D perhaps TRBD2 (6 bases). This CDR3 spans 14 amino acids. Germline lookup yields CDR1 SGHAT and CDR2 FQNNGV. Trimming took 4 bases from V and 6 from J, leaving 15 bases between them. The CDR3: CASSSPTGVQTQYF. As DNA, the CDR3 is TGTGCCAGCAGCTCGCCAACGGGAGTCCAGACCCAGTACTTC.

The gene calls are TRBV18 and TRBJ2-7, with D perhaps matching TRBD1 (6 bases). The CDR3 is made up of 14 amino acids. The V end was cut by 2 bases, the J end by 2 bases, with 10 bases between. Germline-derived CDR1 and CDR2 are KGHSH and LQKENI. CDR3 DNA sequence: TGTGCCAGCTCACCATCGGGGACACCCTACGAGCAGTACTTC. It is translated as CASSPSGTPYEQYF.

This clone was recorded a few times. The chain has TRBV6-1 and TRBJ2-5; D perhaps matches TRBD1 (6 bases). The CDR3 contains 14 residues. Germline lookup yields CDR1 MNHNS and CDR2 SASEGT. The germline V and J ends were trimmed by 5 bases and 3 bases, with 13 bases remaining between them. In nucleotides, the CDR3 is TGTGCCAGCAGTTGGACAGACATAGAAGAGACCCAGTACTTC. This encodes CASSWTDIEETQYF.

This CDR3 reads CASSFRAGSGATGELFF. In DNA form, the CDR3 reads TGTGCCAGCAGCTTTAGGGCGGGGAGCGGTGCCACCGGGGAGCTGTTTTTT. The rearrangement uses TRBV7-6 and TRBJ2-2, with D perhaps TRBD2 (6 bases). The CDR3 sequence is 17 residues long. The ends were cut back, 3 bases at V and 4 bases at J, with 18 bases in the middle. In germline, CDR1 is SGHVS, CDR2 FNYEAQ.

This sequence joins TRBV9 and TRBJ1-5; 7 bases map to TRBD1. The CDR3 extends over 14 amino acids. Germline V gives CDR1 SGDLS, CDR2 YYNGEE. The V segment lost 3 bases and the J segment 10 bases; nucleotides outside the gene matches: 10. The CDR3 here is CASSAQQGVSPQHF. The CDR3 coding sequence is TGTGCCAGCAGCGCTCAGCAGGGGGTCAGCCCCCAGCATTTT.

The V gene is TRBV5-1, the J gene TRBJ2-1, with TRBD2 matching 8 bases. J was trimmed by 9 bases and V by 6 bases; bases with no gene match: 14. The V gene's germline CDR1 is SGHRS and CDR2 YFSETQ. The CDR3 length is 15 residues. DNA for the CDR3: TGCGCCAGCACCCTAACTAATAGCGGGATCGGTGAGCAGTTCTTC. The encoded protein is CASTLTNSGIGEQFF.